One TCR beta chain is described in this entry. The antigen remains undetermined. The V and J ends lost 1 base and 6 bases, in that order; junction bases with no gene match: 3. The V gene's germline CDR1 is SEHNR and CDR2 FQNEAQ (reference sequence). The CDR3 covers 15 residues. This sample stems from a study of beta chain features in type 1 diabetes. Study results and caveats: All four CD4+ subsets of Type 1 diabetes patients contained TCRB CDR3s that were moderately but significantly shorter.

The investigators reverse transcribed all of the isolated RNA, so they sequenced expressed TCRB transcripts. Libraries were prepared by immunoSEQ multiplex PCR; TCRdb keeps only in-frame clonotypes and omits some of them. The profile covers around 56,000 clones, with roughly half appearing a single time and around 2.7% taken by the ten largest. The TCR was taken from a woman aged 40 to 55 with type 1 diabetes. Input material: Tregs from blood. This chain joins TRBV7-9 and TRBJ2-2, with 9 bases fitting TRBD2. Here the CDR3 DNA reads TGTGCCAGCAGCTTAGGCGGGGGGGTCGCCGGGGAGCTGTTTTTT. Its translation: CASSLGGGVAGELFF.